This TCR beta chain was recorded in a study of read filtering for tumor transcriptome and immune sequencing. Study-wide results and caveats: Sorted CD138-negative bone marrow cells were not purified T cells. Single-read clonotypes: about 81.9% of IR-seq clonotypes (roughly 4% of reads), 74.6% of RNA-seq clonotypes (approximately 45% of reads).

Molecular barcoded adaptors covering alpha/delta and beta/gamma chains were used on about 0.4 ug RNA. MiXCR was run by TCRdb on the reads, yielding one entry per CDR3 protein. The sample records over 90,000 distinct CDR3 sequences, 20% to 25% being singletons. Only a few counts were recorded for this clonotype. Its specificity is unknown. Per the germline V gene, CDR1 is SQVTM and CDR2 is ANQGSEA. The CDR3 covers 18 residues. V was pared by 5 bases and J by 0 bases, with 17 bases of the junction left unmatched. Sequences were obtained from a population of CD138-negative cells sorted from bone marrow. This clonotype originated in a donor older than 35 with multiple myeloma. The V and J genes are TRBV29-1 and TRBJ2-3; 7 nucleotides align to TRBD1. The CDR3 DNA reads TGCAGCGTTCCTCTTTGGGCAGGGGGTGACTCAAGCACAGATACGCAGTATTTT. This sequence encodes CSVPLWAGGDSSTDTQYF.